This T cell receptor (beta chain) was recovered during a study of cytomegalovirus exposure and HLA in healthy donors. Findings and caveats of the study: The listing of fewer than 200 TCR beta chains classed them as cytomegalovirus-associated.

Details on this clone: Its antigen remains unidentified.

All donors participated as healthy donors of bone marrow. Vbeta (60) and Jbeta (13) primers were used in the PCR. Assay: immunoSEQ multiplex PCR; the TCRdb copy retains only in-frame clones and omits some. The sample table includes 65,000 to 85,000 clones. V trimming: 6 bases; J trimming: 7 bases; junction bases outside the gene matches: 7. Germline V CDR1 and CDR2: MNHEY, SMNVEV (reference sequence). This CDR3 has 14 amino acids. The sequencing input was PBMCs. The sequence derives from a woman aged 60-70 years in good health and CMV-seronegative. V is TRBV27 and J is TRBJ1-1; 11 bases fit TRBD1. The CDR3 DNA is TGTGCCAGCAGACGCGGACAGGGGGCCGGTGAAGCTTTCTTT. Translating gives CASRRGQGAGEAFF.